The source of this T cell receptor beta chain is a study of Graves' ophthalmopathy and Graves' hyperthyroidism. Study-level results: A majority of expanded thyroid clonotypes exceeding 0.001 frequency were likewise present in blood.

Other autoimmune diseases, uncontrolled infections, pregnancy and lactation each led to patient exclusion. TCR beta CDR3 amplification used RNA transcripts. Scientists carried out first-round RT-PCR using HTBI primers and then a second-round multiplex PCR. TCRdb re-analysed the multiplex PCR reads in MiXCR, keeping a single row per CDR3 protein. The data hold over a million distinct CDR3 sequences, with around a third observed a single time. On this clonotype: Its antigen is currently unknown.

Trimming took 6 bases from V and 4 from J, leaving 18 bases between them. Germline V gene lookup returns CDR1 SEHNR and CDR2 FQNEAQ (reference sequence). The CDR3 spans 16 residues. The V and J genes are TRBV7-9 and TRBJ1-4; D call uncertain. Input material: peripheral blood or thyroid tissue (not recorded which). The clonotype was recovered from an adult man with Graves' hyperthyroidism. The CDR3 region is CASSPDRARNNEKLFF. CDR3 DNA: TGTGCCAGCAGTCCTGACCGGGCCCGCAATAATGAAAAACTGTTTTTT.